Below are 18 T cell receptor beta chains sequenced from a single sample in a study of blood T cell repertoires in COVID-19. Libraries were prepared by immunoSEQ multiplex PCR; TCRdb keeps only in-frame clonotypes and omits some of them. The sample holds fewer than 150,000 clones; approximately 84% are singletons and the top ten take approximately 1.5%. The specimen was peripheral blood. Receptor source: a man aged 50 to 59 with acute or convalescent COVID-19.

V and J are TRBV3-1 (or the pseudogene TRBV3-2) and TRBJ1-2; TRBD1 aligns across 7 bases. This CDR3 contains 11 residues. V trimming: 5 bases; J trimming: 8 bases; junction bases outside the gene matches: 2. CDR1 and CDR2 from the germline V gene are LGHDT and YNNKEL (reference sequence). CDR3 bases: TGTGCCAGCAGCGACAGGGTCGGCTACACCTTC. Translation: CASSDRVGYTF.

The rearrangement joins TRBV5-1 to TRBJ2-3; 7 bases are a match to TRBD1. With 3 bases clipped from V and 6 bases from J, the junction kept 7 bases outside the gene matches. Germline assignment: CDR1 SGHRS and CDR2 YFSETQ. There are 14 residues in the CDR3. CDR3 sequence: CASSSQGVGDTQYF. The CDR3 DNA is TGCGCCAGCAGCTCCCAGGGGGTTGGCGATACGCAGTATTTT.

This clone was recorded only once. This sequence joins TRBV7-2 and TRBJ2-1, with D tentatively TRBD1 (7 bases). Trimming took 1 base from V and 7 from J, leaving 17 bases between them. CDR1 and CDR2 (germline): SGHTA, FQGNSA. The CDR3 consists of 16 residues. The CDR3 here is CASSLDGQGGGNEQFF. For the CDR3, the DNA is TGTGCCAGCAGCTTAGACGGCCAGGGGGGCGGTAATGAGCAGTTCTTC.

This clone was picked up a small number of times. This chain uses TRBV6-6 with TRBJ2-7; 8 bases fit TRBD1. The CDR3 has 13 amino acids. Germline loops: CDR1 MNHNY, CDR2 SVGAGI (reference sequence). The J segment lost 2 bases and the V segment lost 8 bases, leaving 5 bases of the junction unmatched. The DNA for the CDR3 is TGTGCCAGCTGGCAGGGACAGGCCTACGAGCAGTACGTC. Its protein product is CASWQGQAYEQYV.

This chain links TRBV30 with TRBJ2-3; D unclear. Per germline, CDR1 GTSNPN and CDR2 SVGIG (reference sequence). The length of the CDR3 is 13 residues. Trimming pared 1 base from V and 5 bases from J, leaving 10 bases between. The CDR3 sequence: CAWSALDIDTQYF. The CDR3 bases are TGTGCCTGGAGTGCTTTAGATATAGATACGCAGTATTTT. The complete variable domain, with remaining parts taken from reference TRBV30 and TRBJ2-3, reads SQTIHQWPATLVQPVGSPLSLECTVEGTSNPNLYWYRQAAGRGLQLLFYSVGIGQISSEVPQNLSASRPQDRQFILSSKKLLLSDSGFYLCAWSALDIDTQYFGPGTRLTVL.

J is TRBJ2-3 and V is TRBV11-3, with 8 bases identical to TRBD2. V lost 5 bases to trimming and J lost 4 bases; unmatched junction nucleotides: 11. CDR1 SGHNT and CDR2 YENEEA come from the germline V gene. CDR3 size: 16 residues. The CDR3 DNA reads as TGTGCCAGCAGCCCCGAAGGACGGGGGGGCGCAGATACGCAGTATTTT. Translated: CASSPEGRGGADTQYF.

The CDR3 DNA reads TGTGCCAGCAGCTCCACGACAGGGGCTGGCACTGAAGCTTTCTTT. The encoded protein is CASSSTTGAGTEAFF. The chain is built from TRBV11-1 and TRBJ1-1, with 8 bases fitting TRBD1. Germline V gene data show CDR1 as SGHAT and CDR2 as FQDESV (reference sequence). The ends lost 4 bases at V and 4 bases at J; junction bases unmatched: 8. The CDR3 length is 15 residues.

J is TRBJ2-7 and V is TRBV27, with TRBD2 matching 9 bases. From germline, CDR1 is MNHEY and CDR2 SMNVEV (reference sequence). The CDR3 length is 14 residues. V lost 7 bases and J lost 2; bases outside the gene matches: 6. The CDR3 reads CASTSGGLTYEQYF. The CDR3 DNA is TGTGCCAGCACCAGCGGGGGGCTGACCTACGAGCAGTACTTC.

This rearrangement joins TRBV28 to TRBJ1-2; 10 bases fit TRBD1. The CDR3 sequence is 16 residues long. The V gene end was trimmed by 3 bases and the J gene end by 6 bases; junction bases not matched to a gene: 10. CDR1 is MDHEN and CDR2 is SYDVKM in the germline V gene. CDR3 DNA: TGTGCCAGCAGTTTTTGGGGACCGGGACAGGGGCATGGCTACACCTTC. It is translated as CASSFWGPGQGHGYTF.

CDR3 nucleotides: TGTGCCAGCAGGTCCTATTTTAGGGGGAATGGCTATGGCTACACCTTC. Its translation is CASRSYFRGNGYGYTF. V gene TRBV2 combines with J gene TRBJ1-2; TRBD1 is a possible D gene (6 bases). CDR3 length equals 16 residues. Germline V lookup: CDR1 SNHLY, CDR2 FYNNEI. V was pared by 6 bases and J by 4 bases, with 21 bases between.

J is TRBJ2-5 and V is TRBV11-2; 10 positions match TRBD2. In germline, CDR1 is SGHAT, CDR2 FQNNGV. The CDR3 length is 18 residues. V was clipped by 1 base and J by 5 bases; unmatched bases: 13. The CDR3 region is CASSLGVGSGGAGETQYF. Here the CDR3 DNA reads TGTGCCAGCAGCTTAGGTGTGGGAAGCGGGGGGGCCGGGGAGACCCAGTACTTC. The entire variable domain, with the rest obtained from reference TRBV11-2 and TRBJ2-5, is as follows: EAGVAQSPRYKIIEKRQSVAFWCNPISGHATLYWYQQILGQGPKLLIQFQNNGVVDDSQLPKDRFSAERLKGVDSTLKIQPAKLEDSAVYLCASSLGVGSGGAGETQYFGPGTRLLVL.

The rearrangement uses TRBV7-2 and TRBJ2-7; 9 positions agree with TRBD1. Germline lookup yields CDR1 SGHTA and CDR2 FQGNSA. V shed 5 bases and J 9 bases; nucleotides not matched to a gene: 11. The CDR3 length is 14 residues. CDR3 sequence (DNA): TGTGCCAGCAGCGCGGGACAGGGAGGGACTGGGCAGTACTTC. Translation gives CASSAGQGGTGQYF.

J is TRBJ2-1 and V is TRBV6-5, with D possibly matching TRBD2 (6 bases). V lost 6 bases and J 0 bases, leaving 12 bases between the germline ends. Germline assignment: CDR1 MNHEY and CDR2 SVGAGI. There are 15 residues in the CDR3. The CDR3, as DNA: TGTGCCAGCAGCCAGACTAGGGACTCCTACAATGAGCAGTTCTTC. This translates into CASSQTRDSYNEQFF.

The sample holds a few counts of this clone. V gene TRBV7-7 combines with J gene TRBJ1-2; perhaps TRBD1 as D (6 bases). Germline V gene data show CDR1 as SSHAT and CDR2 as FNYEAQ (reference sequence). CDR3 length: 14 amino acids. V shed 5 bases and J shed 5 bases, with 15 bases lying between them. The CDR3 protein is CASSHHRGAYGYTF. The CDR3 DNA follows: TGTGCCAGCAGCCATCACCGGGGGGCTTATGGCTACACCTTC.

The J gene is TRBJ2-1, the V gene TRBV24-1, with a possible D match to TRBD2 (5 bases). The germline V gene encodes CDR1 KGHDR and CDR2 SFDVKD. The V and J ends lost 3 bases and 0 bases respectively, with 11 bases between them. CDR3 length: 16 amino acids. The CDR3 DNA is TGTGCCACCAGTGATAGAGCGGTCAGCTCCTACAATGAGCAGTTCTTC. This codes for CATSDRAVSSYNEQFF.

Written as DNA, the CDR3 is TGTGCCACCTCCCGGGGACAGGGAAACACCGGGGAGCTGTTTTTT. Translating gives CATSRGQGNTGELFF. The V call is TRBV19, the J call TRBJ2-2; 9 bases match TRBD1. Germline trimming cut 10 bases from V and 2 bases from J; bases unmatched to any gene: 8. This CDR3 comprises 15 residues. Germline loops: CDR1 LNHDA, CDR2 SQIVND (reference sequence).

The rearrangement uses TRBV4-2 and TRBJ2-3, with 9 nucleotides matching TRBD2. V dropped 0 bases and J dropped 2; count of bases not matched to a gene: 3. The CDR3 runs 16 residues. Per the germline V gene, CDR1 is LGHNA and CDR2 is YNFKEQ. The chain's CDR3 is CASSQDERGVTDTQYF. DNA of the CDR3: TGTGCCAGCAGCCAAGATGAGCGGGGGGTCACAGATACGCAGTATTTT.

The chain recombines TRBV28 with TRBJ1-5; D uncertain. This CDR3 has 12 residues. Germline V gene sequence: CDR1 MDHEN, CDR2 SYDVKM. V was shortened by 4 bases and J by 6 bases, with 7 bases between the two germline ends. This chain's CDR3 is CASSSSLQPQHF. The CDR3 nucleotides read TGTGCCAGCAGTTCTTCACTTCAGCCCCAGCATTTT. Complete variable domain (other parts from reference TRBV28 and TRBJ1-5): DVKVTQSSRYLVKRTGEKVFLECVQDMDHENMFWYRQDPGLGLRLIYFSYDVKMKEKGDIPEGYSVSREKKERFSLILESASTNQTSMYLCASSSSLQPQHFGDGTRLSIL.